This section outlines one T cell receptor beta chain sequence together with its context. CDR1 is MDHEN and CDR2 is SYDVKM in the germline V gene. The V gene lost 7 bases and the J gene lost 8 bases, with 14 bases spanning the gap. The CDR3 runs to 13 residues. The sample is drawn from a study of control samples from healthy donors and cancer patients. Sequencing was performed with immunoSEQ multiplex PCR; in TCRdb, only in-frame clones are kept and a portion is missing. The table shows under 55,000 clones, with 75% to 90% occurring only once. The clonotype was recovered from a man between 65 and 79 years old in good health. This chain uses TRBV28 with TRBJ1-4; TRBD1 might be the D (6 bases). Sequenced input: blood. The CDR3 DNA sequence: TGTGCCAGCAATGGGGGGGGCAGAGAAAAACTGTTTTTT. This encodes CASNGGGREKLFF.